Shown below are 30 T cell receptor beta chains from a single sample sequenced in a study of T-cell reconstitution after alpha-beta-depleted transplantation in children. Unique molecular identifiers were incorporated when the TCRbeta library was constructed. TCRdb recomputed calls from the PCR reads with MiXCR, one row per CDR3 protein. The sample holds 200,000 to 250,000 distinct CDR3 sequences; about 11% are singletons and the top ten take approximately 28%. The sequencing here drew on PBMCs, taken before TCRalphabeta/CD19-depleted stem cell transplant. Receptor source: a child younger than two with acute myeloid leukemia, due to receive a stem cell transplant.

The sample holds one count of this clonotype. Possible read error: a much larger clone is one base away. The CDR3 DNA reads as TGTGCCAGCCGTTACAACTATCGCCAAGAGACCCAGTACTTC. Residues: CASRYNYRQETQYF. The chain joins TRBV6-5 to TRBJ2-5, with D hard to call. CDR3 length: 14 amino acids. The germline gives CDR1 MNHEY, CDR2 SVGAGI.

Remarks on this clonotype: A read error is possible here, since a much larger clone lies one base away. The rearrangement joins TRBV4-3 to TRBJ2-1; no clear D. Between the trimmed V and J ends, which lost 4 bases and 2 bases, there was a span of 15 bases. CDR1 LGHNA and CDR2 YSLEER come from the germline V gene. This CDR3 contains 16 residues. CDR3 nucleotides: TGCGCCAGCAGCCGAGCTAAAGCTGCGACCTACAATGAGCAGTTCTTC. Its protein product is CASSRAKAATYNEQFF.

In the case of this clonotype: This clone may be a read error of a much larger clone one base away. The rearrangement links TRBV28 to TRBJ2-5; D gene uncertain. Germline CDR1 MDHEN, CDR2 SYDVKM. This CDR3 is 14 amino acids long. CDR3 DNA: TGTGCCAGCAGACGGCTGCAGGCCCAAGAGACCCAGTGCTTC. The encoded protein is CASRRLQAQETQCF.

Concerning this clonotype: A read error is possible here, since a much larger clone lies one base away. V and J are TRBV5-1 and TRBJ2-1, with TRBD1 identical over 9 bases. Germline values: CDR1 SGHRS, CDR2 YFSETQ. CDR3 length: 14 amino acids. The CDR3: CAGSYGQGYNEQFF. The DNA for the CDR3 is TGCGCCGGCAGTTACGGACAGGGGTACAATGAGCAGTTCTTC.

This clonotype has at least ten counts. The genes are TRBV5-4 and TRBJ2-1; D remains unclear. The CDR3 sequence is 14 residues long. Germline V lookup: CDR1 SGHNT, CDR2 YYREEE (reference sequence). Trimming shortened V by 0 bases and J by 6 bases, and 10 bases separated the two germline ends. The DNA of the CDR3 is TGTGCCAGCAGCTTGGCCCGGCCTATCAATGAGCAGTTCTTC. Translating it yields CASSLARPINEQFF.

This clonotype was seen at least ten times. In DNA form, the CDR3 reads TGTGCCAGCAGCTTACTTTCCGGGGGGAACACCGGGGAGCTGTTTTTT. Protein sequence: CASSLLSGGNTGELFF. The gene calls are TRBV7-9 and TRBJ2-2, with D possibly being TRBD2 (6 bases). Germline V gives CDR1 SEHNR, CDR2 FQNEAQ (reference sequence). V was clipped by 2 bases and J by 1 base, with 11 bases between them. This CDR3 is 16 amino acids long.

The chain recombines TRBV20-1 with TRBJ2-7; possibly TRBD1 or TRBD2 for D (6 bases each). V gave up 3 bases and J gave up 3 bases, with 18 bases separating them. The CDR3 is 15 amino acids. CDR1 and CDR2 from the germline V gene are DFQATT and SNEGSKA (reference sequence). The CDR3 loop is CSARKGGIPHYEQYF. CDR3 DNA sequence: TGCAGTGCTAGGAAGGGGGGCATCCCGCACTACGAGCAGTACTTC.

This clonotype was counted many times. The chain has TRBV7-2 and TRBJ2-3; 10 bases are a match to TRBD2. The germline V gene encodes CDR1 SGHTA and CDR2 FQGNSA. J gave up 6 bases and V 3 bases, and 6 bases lay outside the gene matches. This CDR3 is built from 15 residues. CDR3 protein: CASSLTAGGVDTQYF. CDR3 nucleotides: TGTGCCAGCAGCTTGACAGCGGGAGGGGTGGATACGCAGTATTTT.

This clonotype was recorded many times. This sequence joins TRBV7-2 and TRBJ2-1, with TRBD2 matching over 12 bases. There are 15 residues in the CDR3. The V segment lost 5 bases and the J segment 5 bases; nucleotides outside the gene matches: 4. Germline V lookup: CDR1 SGHTA, CDR2 FQGNSA. CDR3 bases: TGTGCCAGCAGCCGACTAGCGGGAGTCAACAATGAGCAGTTCTTC. Protein product: CASSRLAGVNNEQFF. The full variable domain, its missing parts supplied by reference TRBV7-2 and TRBJ2-1, is GAGVSQSPSNKVTEKGKDVELRCDPISGHTALYWYRQSLGQGLEFLIYFQGNSAPDKSGLPSDRFSAERTGGSVSTLTIQRTQQEDSAVYLCASSRLAGVNNEQFFGPGTRLTVL.

This clonotype has ten or more counts. J is TRBJ2-7 and V is TRBV11-2; TRBD1 matches at 7 bases. There are 14 residues in the CDR3. Germline CDR1 and CDR2: SGHAT and FQNNGV. V shed 5 bases, J shed 3 bases, and the junction held 7 bases outside the gene matches. This chain's CDR3 is CASSLSGTDYEQYF. CDR3 coding DNA: TGTGCCAGCAGCCTGTCAGGGACAGACTACGAGCAGTACTTC.

The rearrangement links TRBV29-1 to TRBJ2-5; 7 bases align to TRBD1. Trimming cost V 6 bases and J 4 bases; bases outside gene matches: 8. CDR3 length equals 13 residues. CDR1 is SQVTM, CDR2 ANQGSEA, per germline. The CDR3 nucleotides are TGCAGCGTGGAACGGACAGGCCCAGAGACCCAGTACTTC. It yields the protein CSVERTGPETQYF.

This clonotype came up many times. The chain combines TRBV7-8 with TRBJ2-3; D is undetermined. V lost 7 bases to trimming and J lost 7 bases, with 18 bases between them. From germline, CDR1 is SGHVS and CDR2 FQNEAQ. There are 14 residues in the CDR3. The CDR3 spells CASTIGISTNTQYF. CDR3 nucleotides: TGTGCCAGCACCATCGGAATTAGTACTAATACGCAGTATTTT.

About this clonotype: At one boundary the junction diverges from the germline segment, which might be a read error. The gene calls are TRBV14 and TRBJ1-5, with D possibly being TRBD1 (6 bases). The germline CDR1 and CDR2 sequences are SGHDN and FVKESK. This CDR3 spans 13 amino acids. CDR3 DNA sequence: TGTGCCAGCAGCTCGACAGGAAATCAGCCCCGGCATTTT. Translating it yields CASSSTGNQPRHF.

Turning to this clonotype: With a much larger clone just one base away, this may be a read error. DNA of the CDR3: TGTGCCACCAGTGATTCGGACGGGGTGGACAATGAGCAGTTCTTC. It codes for CATSDSDGVDNEQFF. The rearrangement links TRBV24-1 to TRBJ2-1; D may be TRBD2 (5 bases). V gave up 2 bases and J gave up 5 bases, with 12 bases separating them. Per germline, CDR1 KGHDR and CDR2 SFDVKD. The CDR3 is 15 amino acids.

This clonotype was recorded many times. This sequence joins TRBV12-3 or TRBV12-4 and TRBJ1-1; D possibly corresponds to TRBD1 (6 bases). The V and J ends lost 7 bases and 1 base respectively, with 13 bases between them. This CDR3 is 14 amino acids long. The CDR3 bases are TGTGCCAGCACCTTATCGACAGGGAACACTGAAGCTTTCTTT. As protein: CASTLSTGNTEAFF.

This clonotype was observed at least ten times. The V gene is TRBV20-1, the J gene TRBJ2-1, with 8 bases aligning to TRBD2. With 3 bases clipped from V and 2 bases from J, the junction kept 9 bases outside the gene matches. Germline loops: CDR1 DFQATT, CDR2 SNEGSKA (reference sequence). The CDR3 loop spans 16 amino acids. This CDR3 is CSARRPGGMPYNEQFF. CDR3 DNA: TGCAGTGCTAGGAGGCCGGGGGGGATGCCCTACAATGAGCAGTTCTTC.

Ten or more counts support this clonotype. The chain uses TRBV7-9 and TRBJ2-7; the D gene could be TRBD1 or TRBD2 (5 bases each). The V and J ends lost 1 base and 3 bases respectively, with 7 bases between them. Germline values: CDR1 SEHNR, CDR2 FQNEAQ (reference sequence). The CDR3 is 13 amino acids. The CDR3 DNA follows: TGTGCCAGCAGCTTAGTTGGGGGCTACGAGCAGTACTTC. Translating it yields CASSLVGGYEQYF.

This clonotype was counted many times. The chain is built from TRBV19 and TRBJ1-2, with TRBD1 as a possible D gene (6 bases). With 4 bases removed from V and 4 bases from J, the gap between germline ends came to 10 bases. Germline CDR1 is LNHDA and CDR2 is SQIVND (reference sequence). The CDR3 spans 13 residues. The CDR3 loop is CASSTGAPYGYTF. CDR3 sequence (DNA): TGTGCCAGTAGTACAGGGGCCCCCTATGGCTACACCTTC.

This clonotype has more than one count but fewer than ten. The chain employs TRBV24-1 and TRBJ2-7; no clear D gene. V was shortened by 1 base and J by 2 bases, with 14 bases between the two germline ends. The CDR3 sequence is 16 residues long. CDR1 and CDR2 (germline): KGHDR, SFDVKD. The CDR3 region has the DNA TGTGCCACCAGTGATTTAGGACGGAGTGGTACCTACGAGCAGTACTTC. Translating it yields CATSDLGRSGTYEQYF.

This clonotype appeared many times. The chain has TRBV20-1 and TRBJ1-5; D is unresolved. The V gene's germline CDR1 is DFQATT and CDR2 SNEGSKA (reference sequence). The CDR3 loop spans 18 amino acids. The ends were cut back, 1 base at V and 0 bases at J, with 19 bases in the middle. CDR3 residues: CSARGGGFDLYSNQPQHF. CDR3 DNA sequence: TGCAGTGCTAGAGGAGGCGGCTTCGATCTGTATAGCAATCAGCCCCAGCATTTT.

In DNA form, the CDR3 reads TGTGCCAGGAGCCCGGGGCTCGCCTCCTACAATGAGCAGTTCTTC. It specifies CARSPGLASYNEQFF. The chain combines TRBV5-3 with TRBJ2-1; D could derive from TRBD1 or TRBD2 (5 bases each). TRBV5-3 is treated as an ORF (open reading frame) with a function not yet certain. The V end lost 8 bases, the J end lost 0 bases, and 15 bases lay between the germline ends. The CDR3 is 15 residues long.

This clonotype was detected many times. The chain is built from TRBV25-1 and TRBJ2-7, with 7 bases aligning to TRBD1. The V gene end was trimmed by 7 bases and the J gene end by 0 bases; junction bases not matched to a gene: 18. Germline V lookup: CDR1 MGHDK, CDR2 SYGVNS. The length of the CDR3 is 18 residues. The CDR3 DNA sequence: TGTGCCAGCACCTACCTCGAAGGGGGCGTCCATAGCTCCTACGAGCAGTACTTC. This codes for CASTYLEGGVHSSYEQYF.

The sample holds many counts of this clonotype. The rearrangement links TRBV5-1 to TRBJ1-4, with D possibly TRBD1 on 5 matching bases. The CDR3 has 17 residues. The V and J ends lost 0 bases and 5 bases respectively, with 17 bases between them. The germline CDR1 and CDR2 sequences are SGHRS and YFSETQ. CDR3 in amino acids: CASSLGGSGALNEKLFF. Here the CDR3 DNA reads TGCGCCAGCAGCTTGGGGGGCAGTGGAGCCCTGAATGAAAAACTGTTTTTT.

There are many counts of this clonotype. This chain joins TRBV5-1 and TRBJ1-1, with D possibly being TRBD1 (6 bases). Trimming shortened V by 4 bases and J by 7 bases, and 17 bases separated the two germline ends. In germline, CDR1 is SGHRS, CDR2 YFSETQ. The CDR3 totals 14 residues. The CDR3 loop is CASSQTGPEGEAFF. For the CDR3, the DNA is TGCGCCAGCAGCCAGACAGGCCCCGAAGGTGAAGCTTTCTTT.

Many counts were recorded for this clonotype. A read error may produce the germline difference seen at one junction end. The chain has TRBV5-1 and TRBJ2-7; D is perhaps TRBD2 (5 bases). The length of the CDR3 is 13 residues. Germline V gene lookup returns CDR1 SGHRS and CDR2 YFSETQ. The CDR3 here is CASSFGGSYEQYF. The CDR3 nucleotides read TGTGCCAGCAGTTTTGGAGGATCCTACGAGCAGTACTTC.

This clonotype has a count of ten or more. This chain uses TRBV7-7 with TRBJ2-2; 7 bases fit TRBD1. Per germline, CDR1 SSHAT and CDR2 FNYEAQ (reference sequence). The V segment lost 3 bases and the J segment 8 bases; nucleotides outside the gene matches: 3. This CDR3 is 13 amino acids long. This CDR3 is CASSFGTVGELFF. In DNA form, the CDR3 reads TGTGCCAGCAGCTTCGGGACAGTGGGGGAGCTGTTTTTT.

This clonotype was detected many times. The rearrangement uses TRBV7-8 and TRBJ2-7; D gene uncertain. V dropped 4 bases and J dropped 6 bases, with 7 bases sitting between them. Germline-derived CDR1 and CDR2 are SGHVS and FQNEAQ. The CDR3 covers 11 residues. The CDR3 protein is CASSSASEQYF. The CDR3 nucleotides are TGTGCCAGCAGCTCTGCAAGCGAGCAGTACTTC. Filled out from reference TRBV7-8 and TRBJ2-7, the complete variable domain reads GAGVSQSPRYKVAKRGQDVALRCDPISGHVSLFWYQQALGQGPEFLTYFQNEAQLDKSGLPSDRFFAERPEGSVSTLKIQRTQQEDSAVYLCASSSASEQYFGPGTRLTVT.

This clonotype was counted many times. The chain joins TRBV7-8 to TRBJ2-1; 9 nucleotides match TRBD2. Per germline, CDR1 SGHVS and CDR2 FQNEAQ. V lost 3 bases and J lost 1; bases outside the gene matches: 7. CDR3 size: 17 residues. The CDR3 here is CASSFRRLAASYNEQFF. The CDR3 bases are TGTGCCAGCAGCTTCCGACGACTAGCGGCTTCCTACAATGAGCAGTTCTTC.

This clonotype was found a few times. The chain uses TRBV20-1 and TRBJ2-7; 7 bases are shared with TRBD2. In germline, CDR1 is DFQATT, CDR2 SNEGSKA (reference sequence). The length of the CDR3 is 14 residues. V was clipped by 3 bases and J by 0 bases; unmatched bases: 5. CDR3 protein: CSARFGGSSYEQYF. CDR3 nucleotide sequence: TGCAGTGCTAGGTTCGGCGGGAGCTCCTACGAGCAGTACTTC.

This clonotype was picked up many times. CDR3 region: CASSRTIAGGWADTQYF. For the CDR3, the DNA is TGTGCCAGCAGCCGCACCATAGCGGGAGGGTGGGCAGATACGCAGTATTTT. This sequence joins TRBV7-3 and TRBJ2-3; 11 nucleotides match TRBD2. Per germline, CDR1 SGHTA and CDR2 FQGTGA. This CDR3 region has 17 residues. Trimming took 5 bases from V and 4 from J; bases not matched to a gene: 11.